Following are 17 T cell receptor beta chains from one sample sequenced in a study of control samples from healthy donors and cancer patients. Sequencing used immunoSEQ multiplex PCR; TCRdb keeps in-frame clones, though not all of them. Found here are roughly 100,000 clones, roughly four fifths of them singletons; the top ten hold around 14%. Sequencing was performed on blood. The origin of the receptors is a woman in her 50s in good health.

In this sample, this clone turned up once. The CDR3 DNA is TGCGCCAGCAGCCAACTAGCGGGGGACTACAATGAGCAGTTCTTC. The encoded protein is CASSQLAGDYNEQFF. This chain joins TRBV4-3 and TRBJ2-1, with TRBD2 matching over 10 bases. Germline CDR1 reads LGHNA; CDR2 reads YSLEER. CDR3 length: 15 amino acids. V shed 2 bases and J 3 bases; nucleotides not matched to a gene: 1.

The chain joins TRBV6-5 to TRBJ2-5; TRBD2 agrees at 8 bases. The germline CDR1 and CDR2 sequences are MNHEY and SVGAGI. The ends lost 7 bases at V and 3 bases at J; junction bases unmatched: 10. CDR3 length equals 15 residues. CDR3 amino acids: CASTRGGGFEETQYF. CDR3 nucleotides: TGTGCCAGCACCCGGGGGGGAGGGTTTGAAGAGACCCAGTACTTC.

V and J are TRBV5-1 and TRBJ2-3, with D unclear. The germline gives CDR1 SGHRS, CDR2 YFSETQ. CDR3 size: 14 residues. Trimming took off 3 bases at V and 2 bases at J, with 10 bases between the two ends. CDR3 protein: CASSSDGPTDTQYF. The CDR3 DNA reads TGCGCCAGCAGCTCGGACGGACCCACAGATACGCAGTATTTT.

Here the CDR3 reads CASSYVTEAFF. The CDR3 nucleotides read TGTGCCAGCAGTTATGTAACTGAAGCTTTCTTT. The chain uses TRBV6-2 or TRBV6-3 and TRBJ1-1; D uncertain. In germline, CDR1 is MNHEY, CDR2 SVGEGT. The CDR3 is 11 amino acids. The V and J ends lost 3 bases and 5 bases respectively, with 4 bases between them.

A few counts support this clone. The chain employs TRBV5-1 and TRBJ2-5; D unclear. CDR1 and CDR2 (germline): SGHRS, YFSETQ. The CDR3 is 14 amino acids. V lost 4 bases and J lost 2, with 12 bases in between. CDR3 in DNA: TGCGCCAGCAGCGCCTTATCAGAGCAAGAGACCCAGTACTTC. The encoded protein is CASSALSEQETQYF.

The rearrangement joins TRBV5-4 to TRBJ1-1, with D unresolved. The CDR3 is made up of 14 amino acids. V was cut by 4 bases and J by 0 bases, with 10 bases left in between. Germline CDR1 is SGHNT and CDR2 is YYREEE (reference sequence). The CDR3 nucleotides read TGTGCCAGCAGCCTAGGCGTGTTGAACACTGAAGCTTTCTTT. Its translation: CASSLGVLNTEAFF.

The genes are TRBV10-3 and TRBJ1-2, with 9 bases that match TRBD1. Germline-derived CDR1 and CDR2 are ENHRY and SYGVKD. Trimming removed 6 bases from V and 3 bases from J; junction bases left unmatched: 5. This CDR3 contains 14 residues. The CDR3 bases are TGTGCCATCAGGCGGACAGGGGAGGACTATGGCTACACCTTC. Protein: CAIRRTGEDYGYTF.

The chain couples TRBV5-4 to TRBJ2-3; 8 bases are shared with TRBD1. Germline CDR1 reads SGHNT; CDR2 reads YYREEE (reference sequence). This CDR3 has 16 amino acids. After removal of 4 bases from V and 0 bases from J, the junction contained 7 bases not matched to a gene. CDR3 bases: TGTGCCAGCAGCGGGGACAGGTTGCCTAGCACAGATACGCAGTATTTT. This codes for CASSGDRLPSTDTQYF.

On this clone itself: Other DNA variants within this sample encode the same CDR3. The gene calls are TRBV5-5 and TRBJ2-1; D remains unclear. The CDR3 consists of 13 residues. Trimming stripped 0 bases from V and 10 bases from J, with 11 bases between. Germline loops: CDR1 SGHKS, CDR2 YYEKEE (reference sequence). The CDR3 bases are TGTGCCAGCAGCTTGGACAGAGTGGTCGAGCAGTTCTTC. It codes for CASSLDRVVEQFF.

CDR3 residues: CSVAGSGGVDTGELFF. The CDR3 nucleotides read TGCAGCGTGGCAGGTTCAGGGGGCGTGGACACCGGGGAGCTGTTTTTT. This sequence joins TRBV29-1 and TRBJ2-2; 8 bases fit TRBD1. With 6 bases clipped from V and 3 bases from J, the junction kept 12 bases outside the gene matches. This CDR3 comprises 16 residues. Germline V CDR1 and CDR2: SQVTM, ANQGSEA.

The chain combines TRBV9 with TRBJ2-5; TRBD2 matches at 10 bases. Germline CDR1 reads SGDLS; CDR2 reads YYNGEE. This CDR3 is built from 16 residues. Trimming removed 0 bases from V and 5 bases from J; junction bases left unmatched: 7. Written as DNA, the CDR3 is TGTGCCAGCAGCGTAGATGGACTAGCGGCGGGGGAGACCCAGTACTTC. It yields the protein CASSVDGLAAGETQYF.

This sequence joins TRBV5-1 and TRBJ2-7; possibly TRBD1 for D (6 bases). Germline lookup yields CDR1 SGHRS and CDR2 YFSETQ. The CDR3 has 14 residues. Trimming took off 0 bases at V and 5 bases at J, with 12 bases between the two ends. CDR3 in amino acids: CASSLGQGPHEQYF. The CDR3 DNA reads as TGCGCCAGCAGCTTGGGGCAGGGGCCCCACGAGCAGTACTTC.

The V and J genes are TRBV5-4 and TRBJ2-3; D is possibly TRBD1 (5 bases). Germline-derived CDR1 and CDR2 are SGHNT and YYREEE (reference sequence). There are 16 residues in the CDR3. V shed 0 bases and J shed 0 bases, with 11 bases lying between them. CDR3 bases: TGTGCCAGCAGCTTGGCCAGGGTCCAGAGCACAGATACGCAGTATTTT. This codes for CASSLARVQSTDTQYF.

CDR3 nucleotides: TGTGCCAGCAGCGGCCGACTAGTCACAGATACGCAGTATTTT. This translates into CASSGRLVTDTQYF. The chain uses TRBV9 and TRBJ2-3, with D possibly matching TRBD2 (6 bases). V lost 3 bases and J 2 bases, leaving 10 bases between the germline ends. CDR3 length: 14 residues. Germline V gene sequence: CDR1 SGDLS, CDR2 YYNGEE.

The chain carries TRBV18 and TRBJ1-3, with 8 bases aligning to TRBD1. The CDR3 length is 16 residues. V was pared by 2 bases and J by 4 bases, with 7 bases of the junction left unmatched. Germline V gene lookup returns CDR1 KGHSH and CDR2 LQKENI. CDR3 sequence: CASSPETGDPGNTIYF. CDR3 DNA: TGTGCCAGCTCACCAGAGACAGGGGACCCCGGAAACACCATATATTTT.

The chain uses TRBV18 and TRBJ2-5; TRBD2 matches 13 bases. Per germline, CDR1 KGHSH and CDR2 LQKENI. CDR3 size: 16 residues. J lost 2 bases, V lost 3 bases, and 3 bases had no gene match. CDR3 amino acids: CASSPRLAGGQETQYF. The CDR3 bases are TGTGCCAGCTCACCGAGACTAGCGGGGGGACAAGAGACCCAGTACTTC.

The gene calls are TRBV9 and TRBJ1-5; D is unresolved. Per the germline V gene, CDR1 is SGDLS and CDR2 is YYNGEE. The CDR3 consists of 13 residues. V lost 3 bases and J 9 bases, leaving 13 bases between the germline ends. The CDR3 bases are TGTGCCAGCAGCGCGGCCGGACTCACGCCCCAGCATTTT. It is translated as CASSAAGLTPQHF. Using reference TRBV9 and TRBJ1-5 for the parts outside the CDR3, the full variable domain is DSGVTQTPKHLITATGQRVTLRCSPRSGDLSVYWYQQSLDQGLQFLIQYYNGEERAKGNILERFSAQQFPDLHSELNLSSLELGDSALYFCASSAAGLTPQHFGDGTRLSIL.